The clone carrying this TCR beta chain was observed many times. This sample is part of a study of T-cell reconstitution after alpha-beta-depleted transplantation in children. Trimming cost V 5 bases and J 3 bases, with 4 bases left between them. The CDR3 totals 11 residues. Germline V gene data show CDR1 as ENHRY and CDR2 as SYGVKD. Unique molecular identifiers featured in how the TCRbeta library was prepared. TCRdb redid the calling of the PCR reads with MiXCR, one entry per CDR3 protein. The table lists a few hundred thousand distinct CDR3 sequences, 12% of them singletons. This chain uses TRBV10-3 with TRBJ1-1; no definite D call. The sample consisted of PBMCs from the stem cell graft donor, taken from the stem cell graft. This TCR derives from a human donor who donated a stem cell graft to a child with combined immunodeficiency. The CDR3, as DNA: TGTGCCATCAGTCCAGACACTGAAGCTTTCTTT. Its protein product is CAISPDTEAFF.